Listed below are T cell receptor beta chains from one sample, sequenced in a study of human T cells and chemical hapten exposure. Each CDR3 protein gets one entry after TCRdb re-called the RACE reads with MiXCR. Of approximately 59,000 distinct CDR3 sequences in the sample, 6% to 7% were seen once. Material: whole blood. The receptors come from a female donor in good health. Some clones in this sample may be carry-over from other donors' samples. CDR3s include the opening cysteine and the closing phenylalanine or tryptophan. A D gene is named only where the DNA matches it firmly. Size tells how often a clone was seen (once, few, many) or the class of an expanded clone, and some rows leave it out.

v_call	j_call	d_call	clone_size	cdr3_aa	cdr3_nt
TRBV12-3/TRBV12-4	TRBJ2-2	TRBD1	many	CASSPTGGKITGELFF	TGTGCCAGCAGCCCGACAGGGGGCAAAATAACCGGGGAGCTGTTTTTT
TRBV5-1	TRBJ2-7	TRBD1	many	CASSWAGTGVRNAEQYF	TGCGCCAGCAGCTGGGCTGGGACAGGGGTACGAAATGCGGAGCAGTACTTC
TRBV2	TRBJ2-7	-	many	CASKFTYEQYF	TGTGCCAGCAAGTTCACCTACGAGCAGTACTTC
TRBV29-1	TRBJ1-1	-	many	CSVEQGNTEAFF	TGCAGCGTTGAACAGGGGAACACTGAAGCTTTCTTT
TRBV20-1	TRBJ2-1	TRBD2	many	CSASREDPEQFF	TGCAGTGCTAGCCGGGAGGATCCTGAGCAGTTCTTC
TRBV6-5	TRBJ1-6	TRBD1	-	CASSYDGDRNSPLHF	TGTGCCAGCAGTTACGACGGGGACAGAAATTCACCCCTCCACTTT
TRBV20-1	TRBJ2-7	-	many	CSVPHGGHTYEQYF	TGCAGTGTTCCCCATGGCGGCCACACCTACGAGCAGTACTTC
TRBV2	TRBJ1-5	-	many	CASNRMGGRASNQPQHF	TGTGCCAGCAATAGGATGGGGGGACGGGCTAGCAATCAGCCCCAGCATTTT
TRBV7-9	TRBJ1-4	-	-	CASSLWETNEKLFF	TGTGCCAGCAGCTTATGGGAAACTAATGAAAAACTGTTTTTT
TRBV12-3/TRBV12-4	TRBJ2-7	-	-	CANRQMTGSYEQYF	TGTGCCAACAGGCAGATGACAGGATCCTACGAGCAGTACTTC
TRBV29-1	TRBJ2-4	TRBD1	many	CSVIPQGVKNIQYF	TGCAGCGTTATACCACAGGGGGTCAAAAACATTCAGTACTTC
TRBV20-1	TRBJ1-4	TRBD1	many	CSASSTGHNEKLFF	TGCAGTGCTAGCTCGACAGGGCATAATGAAAAACTGTTTTTT
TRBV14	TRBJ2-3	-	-	CASSQAWGASTDTQYF	TGTGCCAGCAGCCAAGCTTGGGGGGCAAGCACAGATACGCAGTATTTT
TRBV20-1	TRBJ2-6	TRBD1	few	CSASGALGQASSGANVLTF	TGCAGTGCTAGTGGGGCGTTGGGACAGGCAAGCTCTGGGGCCAACGTCCTGACTTTC
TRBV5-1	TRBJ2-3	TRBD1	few	CASSVGQGKSTDTQYF	TGCGCCAGCAGCGTAGGACAGGGGAAAAGCACAGATACGCAGTATTTT
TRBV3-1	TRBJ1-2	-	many	CASSLGENGYTF	TGTGCCAGCAGCTTAGGCGAGAATGGCTACACCTTC
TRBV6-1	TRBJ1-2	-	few	CASPSLDIGIGYTF	TGTGCCAGCCCCTCCCTAGACATAGGTATTGGCTACACCTTC
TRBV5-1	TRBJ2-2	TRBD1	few	CASTLGTGGTGELFF	TGCGCCAGCACCTTAGGGACAGGAGGTACCGGGGAGCTGTTTTTT
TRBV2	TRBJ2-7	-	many	CASTKGGYEQYF	TGTGCCAGCACCAAAGGCGGATACGAGCAGTACTTC
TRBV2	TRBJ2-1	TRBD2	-	CASRGLAGGNEQFF	TGTGCCAGCAGGGGACTAGCGGGAGGAAATGAGCAGTTCTTC
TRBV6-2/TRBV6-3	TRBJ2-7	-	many	CASSYSRPEQYF	TGTGCCAGCAGTTACTCAAGGCCCGAGCAGTACTTC
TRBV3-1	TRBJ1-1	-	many	CASSQDGQNTEAFF	TGTGCCAGCAGCCAAGACGGTCAGAACACTGAAGCTTTCTTT
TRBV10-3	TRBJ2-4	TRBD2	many	CASSASGSTKNIQYF	TGTGCCTCCTCGGCTAGCGGGTCCACCAAAAACATTCAGTACTTC
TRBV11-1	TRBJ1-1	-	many	CASSPRIEGTEAFF	TGTGCCAGCAGCCCTCGGATTGAAGGGACTGAAGCTTTCTTT
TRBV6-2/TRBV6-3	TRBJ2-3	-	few	CASSSGLDSTDTQYF	TGTGCCAGCAGTTCTGGACTCGATAGCACAGATACGCAGTATTTT
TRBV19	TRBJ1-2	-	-	CASSINTNYGYTF	TGTGCCAGTAGTATTAACACTAACTATGGCTACACCTTC
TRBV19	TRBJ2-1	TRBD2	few	CASSLSGNNEQFF	TGTGCCAGTAGTCTTAGCGGGAACAATGAGCAGTTCTTC
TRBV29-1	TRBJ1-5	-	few	CSVESGVNQPQHF	TGCAGCGTTGAATCAGGGGTAAATCAGCCCCAGCATTTT
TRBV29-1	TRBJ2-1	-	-	CSVEQGPPYNEQFF	TGCAGCGTTGAGCAGGGTCCACCCTACAATGAGCAGTTCTTC
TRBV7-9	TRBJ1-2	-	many	CASSSPTWDKVYGYTF	TGTGCCAGCAGCTCCCCCACTTGGGATAAGGTCTATGGCTACACCTTC